This record concerns one T cell receptor beta chain sequence. Its target is not known. With 4 bases removed from V and 2 bases from J, the gap between germline ends came to 17 bases. The V gene's germline CDR1 is LGHNA and CDR2 YSLEER. The CDR3 runs 16 residues. Sequenced by immunoSEQ multiplex PCR; TCRdb stores in-frame clones only, minus some. Of approximately 60,000 clones in the sample, 87% are singletons; the top ten hold roughly 1.5%. This entry is derived from a study of a mutant IDH1 vaccine in newly diagnosed glioma. Study background: Vaccination started 4-6 weeks after radiotherapy alone, or with temozolomide cycles. Treated patients, averaging roughly 40 years, were roughly 60% male and around 38% female. Most patients had received both radiotherapy and temozolomide, the prior options being radiotherapy, temozolomide, or both. Study results and caveats: Whatever changes occurred in top peripheral T cell clonotypes seemed unrelated to pseudoprogression.

Time point specified: week 23, last vaccination. Doses of 300 ug of mutant IDH1 20-mer peptide were given with topical imiquimod. The starting material was PBMCs, obtained from a glioma patient whose treatment included an IDH1 peptide vaccine. The rearrangement links TRBV4-3 to TRBJ2-5; D unclear. The source of this sequence is a man aged 35 to 55 with glioma. CDR3 amino acids: CASSRELGSRQETQYF. Written as DNA, the CDR3 is TGCGCCAGCAGCCGTGAATTGGGGTCGCGGCAAGAGACCCAGTACTTC.